One and the same sample provided the 9 T cell receptor beta chains below, sequenced in a study of blood T cell repertoires in COVID-19. The protocol was immunoSEQ multiplex PCR, while the TCRdb copy is restricted to in-frame clones and leaves out a portion. The sample records about 70,000 clones, about 80% being singletons. Sequenced sample: peripheral blood. These receptors were collected from a man in his sixties or seventies who had recovered from COVID-19.

The rearrangement links TRBV7-9 to TRBJ2-3; perhaps TRBD1 as D (6 bases). The CDR3 loop spans 15 amino acids. Trimming cost V 0 bases and J 2 bases, with 9 bases left between them. Germline V CDR1 and CDR2: SEHNR, FQNEAQ (reference sequence). CDR3 bases: TGTGCCAGCAGCTTAGCCACAGGGAACACAGATACGCAGTATTTT. The encoded protein is CASSLATGNTDTQYF.

This chain joins TRBV5-4 and TRBJ1-6; 8 nucleotides align to TRBD1. Germline values: CDR1 SGHNT, CDR2 YYREEE (reference sequence). The CDR3 runs to 16 residues. V lost 4 bases, J lost 4 bases, and 7 bases stayed unmatched. The CDR3 bases are TGTGCCAGCAGCCCAGGACAGGGCCATTATAATTCACCCCTCCACTTT. This sequence encodes CASSPGQGHYNSPLHF.

J is TRBJ1-4 and V is TRBV19; 9 bases match TRBD1. CDR3 length: 15 residues. Germline CDR1 is LNHDA and CDR2 is SQIVND (reference sequence). Losses at the gene ends were 3 bases for V and 6 bases for J; bases not matched to a gene: 5. CDR3 loop: CASSISGQGDEKLFF. The DNA of the CDR3 is TGTGCCAGTAGTATTTCGGGACAGGGTGATGAAAAACTGTTTTTT.

The gene calls are TRBV5-4 and TRBJ2-5, with TRBD2 matching over 8 bases. J gave up 0 bases and V 9 bases, and 13 bases lay outside the gene matches. Germline V gene lookup returns CDR1 SGHNT and CDR2 YYREEE (reference sequence). CDR3 length equals 16 residues. The CDR3 loop is CAMQWAGGTYQETQYF. Here the CDR3 DNA reads TGTGCCATGCAGTGGGCGGGAGGTACCTACCAAGAGACCCAGTACTTC.

The J gene is TRBJ1-3, the V gene TRBV7-8; 7 bases match TRBD1. The germline V gene encodes CDR1 SGHVS and CDR2 FQNEAQ. The CDR3 length is 16 residues. V shed 1 base and J 2 bases; nucleotides not matched to a gene: 5. As DNA, the CDR3 is TGTGCCAGCAGCTTAGAGACGACAGGGACTGGAAACACCATATATTTT. Translation: CASSLETTGTGNTIYF.

A few counts support this clone. V and J are TRBV28 and TRBJ1-4; 7 nucleotides align to TRBD1. The CDR3 has 14 residues. CDR1 and CDR2 (germline): MDHEN, SYDVKM. V lost 7 bases to trimming and J lost 8 bases; unmatched junction nucleotides: 10. The CDR3 region is CASTRQGKDEKLFF. CDR3 DNA: TGTGCCAGCACCCGACAGGGTAAAGACGAAAAACTGTTTTTT.

This chain uses TRBV10-1 with TRBJ1-6; D gene unclear. The V end lost 0 bases, the J end lost 9 bases, and 12 bases lay between the germline ends. Germline CDR1 and CDR2: WNHNN and SYGVQD (reference sequence). The CDR3 totals 15 residues. CDR3 sequence (DNA): TGCGCCAGCAGTGAGTCCATAGGTCCAGGTTCACCCCTCCACTTT. Amino acids: CASSESIGPGSPLHF.

The gene calls are TRBV21-1 and TRBJ2-7; whether TRBD2, the table's D call, matches the DNA was not checked. TRBV21-1 has pseudogene status. The CDR3 is 18 amino acids. Written as DNA, the CDR3 is TGTGCCAGCAGCAAAATCCCCTCCAATAAGGTCATGAGGAACGAGCAGTACTTC. Its protein is CASSKIPSNKVMRNEQYF.

This chain joins TRBV7-6 and TRBJ2-5; D unclear. The CDR3 length is 14 residues. Germline values: CDR1 SGHVS, CDR2 FNYEAQ. The germline V and J ends were trimmed by 5 bases and 0 bases, with 10 bases remaining between them. CDR3 nucleotide sequence: TGTGCCAGCAGCCAAATGGCCTACCAAGAGACCCAGTACTTC. Its translation is CASSQMAYQETQYF.